This paragraph covers one TCR beta chain sequence. Antigen unknown. This may be a read error, as it is one base from a much larger clone. This specimen comes from a study of early T cells in non-severe SARS-CoV-2 infection. On the study more broadly: Unsorted whole-blood RNA was sequenced in bulk, leaving chains unpaired.

Germline CDR1 is MNHEY and CDR2 is SVGAGI. The CDR3 has 13 residues. Each single cDNA molecule received a unique molecular identifier. TCRdb called the 5' RACE reads again in MiXCR, with one record for every CDR3 protein. The profile shows tens of thousands of distinct CDR3 sequences, about 12% of them singletons. Study-wide results and limits: VDJdb-based annotation leaned toward anti-spike CD8 responses and missed private and CD4 specificities.

The source of this sequence is an adult who was a healthcare worker with PCR-confirmed SARS-CoV-2 infection or an uninfected control (not recorded which). The material sequenced was whole blood. The chain is built from TRBV6-5 and TRBJ2-5, with TRBD1 matching 7 bases. Here the CDR3 reads CASRMTGIETQCF. The CDR3 nucleotides are TGTGCCAGCAGGATGACAGGGATTGAGACCCAGTGCTTC.